The next 19 T cell receptor beta chains were all read from a single sample in a study of T-cell reconstitution after alpha-beta-depleted transplantation in children. TCRbeta library preparation incorporated unique molecular identifiers. Each CDR3 protein is one row after TCRdb ran MiXCR on the PCR reads. The sample has some 640,000 distinct CDR3 sequences; around 17% are singletons. The source material was PBMCs from the stem cell graft donor, sampled from the stem cell graft. The receptors derive from a human donor who donated a stem cell graft to a child with acute myeloid leukemia.

This clonotype was picked up many times. The rearrangement uses TRBV20-1 and TRBJ2-1, with unresolved D. Germline V gives CDR1 DFQATT, CDR2 SNEGSKA (reference sequence). Trimming took 5 bases from V and 0 from J, leaving 14 bases between them. This CDR3 has 15 amino acids. The CDR3 here is CSAPQTLSSYNEQFF. CDR3 in DNA: TGCAGTGCTCCCCAAACCCTGAGCTCCTACAATGAGCAGTTCTTC.

CDR3 residues: CSAREAGGTNTGELFF. The CDR3 DNA sequence: TGCAGTGCTAGAGAGGCGGGGGGCACTAACACCGGGGAGCTGTTTTTT. The rearrangement links TRBV20-1 to TRBJ2-2; 8 bases line up with TRBD2. The germline CDR1 and CDR2 sequences are DFQATT and SNEGSKA (reference sequence). CDR3 length: 16 residues. Unmatched junction bases numbered 5, after V lost 0 bases and J lost 2 bases.

The chain carries TRBV24-1 and TRBJ2-6; D not certain. Trimming removed 5 bases at V and 0 bases at J, with 10 bases between. Germline CDR1 reads KGHDR; CDR2 reads SFDVKD. This CDR3 contains 16 residues. CDR3 nucleotide sequence: TGTGCCACCAGTGGGACGGCGTACTCTGGGGCCAACGTCCTGACTTTC. Protein sequence: CATSGTAYSGANVLTF.

V is TRBV11-3 and J is TRBJ2-1, with no clear D. The V gene's germline CDR1 is SGHNT and CDR2 YENEEA. The V end was cut by 0 bases, the J end by 5 bases, with 8 bases between. This CDR3 region has 14 residues. CDR3 sequence: CASSLEGRNNEQFF. The DNA for the CDR3 is TGTGCCAGCAGCTTAGAGGGCAGAAACAATGAGCAGTTCTTC.

The sample holds one count of this clonotype. Germline and junction disagree at one end, which may indicate a read error. This rearrangement joins TRBV20-1 to TRBJ2-2, with 8 bases matching TRBD1. Germline values: CDR1 DFQATT, CDR2 SNEGSKA (reference sequence). This CDR3 is 15 amino acids long. The CDR3 loop reads CCARPLDRDSGELFF. The CDR3 DNA sequence: TGCTGTGCTAGACCTTTGGACAGGGACTCCGGGGAGCTGTTTTTT.

This clonotype was seen repeatedly, ten times or more. This chain links TRBV20-1 with TRBJ1-5; D is ambiguous. CDR3 length: 14 residues. CDR1 is DFQATT, CDR2 SNEGSKA, per germline (reference sequence). The V end lost 7 bases, the J end lost 0 bases, and 13 bases lay between the germline ends. CDR3 nucleotide sequence: TGCAGTGTTAGTGGAGTGTATAGCAATCAGCCCCAGCATTTT. Residues: CSVSGVYSNQPQHF.

This clonotype was detected only once. V usage is TRBV4-2 and J usage is TRBJ2-7; unclear D gene. The CDR3 length is 14 residues. Germline CDR1 reads LGHNA; CDR2 reads YNFKEQ. V was cut by 10 bases and J by 2 bases, with 18 bases left in between. CDR3 sequence reads: CAMGPGLLAYEQYF. DNA for the CDR3: TGTGCCATGGGCCCCGGGCTCCTCGCCTACGAGCAGTACTTC.

The rearrangement links TRBV15 to TRBJ1-5, with D uncertain. Germline values: CDR1 LNHNV, CDR2 YYDKDF (reference sequence). V lost 0 bases and J lost 5, with 11 bases in between. The CDR3 length is 15 residues. The CDR3 DNA follows: TGTGCCACCAGCAGAGATCGTATGGTAGATCAGCCCCAGCATTTT. Residues: CATSRDRMVDQPQHF.

There are many counts of this clonotype. V usage is TRBV6-5 and J usage is TRBJ1-3; TRBD1 matches at 7 bases. V lost 0 bases, J lost 6 bases, and 2 bases stayed unmatched. Germline CDR1 and CDR2: MNHEY and SVGAGI. The CDR3 runs 14 residues. CDR3 sequence (DNA): TGTGCCAGCAGTTACTCGGGACAGCAAAACACCATATATTTT. Protein: CASSYSGQQNTIYF.

This rearrangement joins TRBV11-2 to TRBJ1-2, with D uncertain. The V gene lost 0 bases and the J gene lost 4 bases, with 9 bases spanning the gap. This CDR3 is 14 amino acids long. CDR1 and CDR2 (germline): SGHAT, FQNNGV. In DNA, the CDR3 is TGTGCCAGCAGCTTAGACACAGAAATCTATGGCTACACCTTC. Its translation is CASSLDTEIYGYTF. The whole variable domain, remainder taken from reference TRBV11-2 and TRBJ1-2, is EAGVAQSPRYKIIEKRQSVAFWCNPISGHATLYWYQQILGQGPKLLIQFQNNGVVDDSQLPKDRFSAERLKGVDSTLKIQPAKLEDSAVYLCASSLDTEIYGYTFGSGTRLTVV.

The V and J genes are TRBV27 and TRBJ2-3; D may be TRBD1 (6 bases). From germline, CDR1 is MNHEY and CDR2 SMNVEV (reference sequence). The germline V and J ends were trimmed by 7 bases and 8 bases, with 19 bases remaining between them. This CDR3 is built from 14 residues. CDR3 amino acids: CASTKTSQGITQYF. The CDR3 nucleotides read TGTGCCAGCACCAAAACCTCACAGGGAATTACGCAGTATTTT.

This clonotype has at least ten counts. CDR3 in amino acids: CSAPDRAQGNTEAFF. The CDR3 DNA reads as TGCAGTGCTCCGGACAGGGCGCAAGGGAACACTGAAGCTTTCTTT. The rearrangement links TRBV20-1 to TRBJ1-1; 8 bases map to TRBD1. Germline-derived CDR1 and CDR2 are DFQATT and SNEGSKA (reference sequence). The ends lost 5 bases at V and 1 base at J; junction bases unmatched: 9. The CDR3 sequence is 15 residues long.

This clonotype was detected many times. This chain links TRBV12-3 or TRBV12-4 with TRBJ2-1, with 11 bases lining up with TRBD2. The CDR3 sequence is 15 residues long. Trimming removed 3 bases from V and 9 bases from J; junction bases left unmatched: 7. The CDR3 spells CASSLGTSGESEQFF. In DNA, the CDR3 is TGTGCCAGCAGTTTGGGGACTAGCGGAGAGAGTGAGCAGTTCTTC.

This clonotype was observed at least ten times. The V call is TRBV7-3, the J call TRBJ2-1; 7 positions agree with TRBD2. This CDR3 contains 15 residues. Germline V gives CDR1 SGHTA, CDR2 FQGTGA. V gave up 3 bases and J gave up 5 bases; unmatched junction bases: 7. CDR3 sequence reads: CASSLADTSDNEQFF. DNA for the CDR3: TGTGCCAGCAGCTTGGCAGACACTAGCGACAATGAGCAGTTCTTC. Filled out from reference TRBV7-3 and TRBJ2-1, the complete variable domain reads GAGVSQTPSNKVTEKGKYVELRCDPISGHTALYWYRQSLGQGPEFLIYFQGTGAADDSGLPNDRFFAVRPEGSVSTLKIQRTERGDSAVYLCASSLADTSDNEQFFGPGTRLTVL.

This clonotype has only a few counts. The V call is TRBV12-3 or TRBV12-4, the J call TRBJ2-2, with D perhaps given as TRBD1 or TRBD2 (6 bases each). Trimming stripped 2 bases from V and 2 bases from J, with 9 bases between. The CDR3 totals 15 residues. The CDR3 nucleotides are TGTGCCAGCAGTTTATGGGGGGCCAACACCGGGGAGCTGTTTTTT. Its translation is CASSLWGANTGELFF.

On this clonotype itself: A much larger clone lies a single base off, so this may be a read error. The gene calls are TRBV7-6 and TRBJ2-7, with D perhaps matching TRBD1 or TRBD2 (5 bases each). The germline V gene has CDR1 SGHVS and CDR2 FNYEAQ. This CDR3 spans 14 amino acids. Trimming took off 1 base at V and 7 bases at J, with 14 bases between the two ends. DNA of the CDR3: TGTGCCAGCAGCTTAGAGGGACGAGCGTCTGAGCAGTACTTC. Translation gives CASSLEGRASEQYF. Full variable domain (missing parts from reference TRBV7-6 and TRBJ2-7): GAGVSQSPRYKVTKRGQDVALRCDPISGHVSLYWYRQALGQGPEFLTYFNYEAQQDKSGLPNDRFSAERPEGSISTLTIQRTEQRDSAMYRCASSLEGRASEQYFGPGTRLTVT.

V usage is TRBV7-9 and J usage is TRBJ2-3, with D hard to call. This CDR3 is built from 13 residues. Trimming took 5 bases from V and 2 from J, leaving 8 bases between them. Germline lookup yields CDR1 SEHNR and CDR2 FQNEAQ (reference sequence). This CDR3 is CASSPDHTDTQYF. CDR3 DNA sequence: TGTGCCAGCAGCCCAGACCACACAGATACGCAGTATTTT.

The table lists this clonotype with many counts. The V and J genes are TRBV5-1 and TRBJ2-1, with D possibly TRBD1 on 6 matching bases. Germline lookup yields CDR1 SGHRS and CDR2 YFSETQ. The CDR3 has 17 residues. The V and J ends lost 0 bases and 2 bases respectively, with 15 bases between them. This chain's CDR3 is CASSLASQGYPYNEQFF. DNA for the CDR3: TGCGCCAGCAGCTTGGCCTCGCAGGGGTACCCCTACAATGAGCAGTTCTTC.

The count of this clonotype is one. This chain links TRBV28 with TRBJ2-3; tentative D call: TRBD2 (7 bases). V lost 7 bases and J 3 bases, leaving 20 bases between the germline ends. CDR3 length equals 16 residues. Germline V gene sequence: CDR1 MDHEN, CDR2 SYDVKM. CDR3 nucleotides: TGTGCCAGCACCCTTGGGGGGGGCTGGGGGACAGATACGCAGTATTTT. Translating gives CASTLGGGWGTDTQYF.